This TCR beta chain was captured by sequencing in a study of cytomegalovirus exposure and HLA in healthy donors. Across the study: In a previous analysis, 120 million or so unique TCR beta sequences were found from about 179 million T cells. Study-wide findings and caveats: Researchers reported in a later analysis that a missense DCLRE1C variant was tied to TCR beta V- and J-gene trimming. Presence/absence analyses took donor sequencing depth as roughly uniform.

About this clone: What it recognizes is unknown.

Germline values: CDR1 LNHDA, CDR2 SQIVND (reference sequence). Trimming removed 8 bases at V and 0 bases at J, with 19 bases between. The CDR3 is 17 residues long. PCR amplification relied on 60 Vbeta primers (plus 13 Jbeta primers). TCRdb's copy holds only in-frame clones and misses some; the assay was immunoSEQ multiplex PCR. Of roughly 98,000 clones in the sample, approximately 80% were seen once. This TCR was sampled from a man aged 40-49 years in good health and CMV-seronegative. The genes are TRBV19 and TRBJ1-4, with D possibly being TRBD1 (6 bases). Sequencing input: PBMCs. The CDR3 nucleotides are TGTGCCAGTTCCGACCGAACAGGGTCTGCAACTAATGAAAAACTGTTTTTT. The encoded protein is CASSDRTGSATNEKLFF. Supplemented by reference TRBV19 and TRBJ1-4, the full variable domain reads DGGITQSPKYLFRKEGQNVTLSCEQNLNHDAMYWYRQDPGQGLRLIYYSQIVNDFQKGDIAEGYSVSREKKESFPLTVTSAQKNPTAFYLCASSDRTGSATNEKLFFGSGTQLSVL.